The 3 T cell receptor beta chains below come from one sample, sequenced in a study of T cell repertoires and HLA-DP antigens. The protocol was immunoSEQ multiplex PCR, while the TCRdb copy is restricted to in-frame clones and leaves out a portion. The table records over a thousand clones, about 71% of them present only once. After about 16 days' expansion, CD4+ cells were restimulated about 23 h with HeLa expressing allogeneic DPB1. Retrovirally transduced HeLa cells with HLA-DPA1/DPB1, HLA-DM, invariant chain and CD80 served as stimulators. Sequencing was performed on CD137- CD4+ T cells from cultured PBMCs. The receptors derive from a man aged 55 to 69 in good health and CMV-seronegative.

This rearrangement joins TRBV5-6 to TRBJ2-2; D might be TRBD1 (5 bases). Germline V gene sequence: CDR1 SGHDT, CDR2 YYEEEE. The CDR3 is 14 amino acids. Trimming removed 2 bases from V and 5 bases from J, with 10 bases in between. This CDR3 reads CASSFIGDTGELFF. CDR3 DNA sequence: TGTGCCAGCAGCTTTATAGGGGATACCGGGGAGCTGTTTTTT.

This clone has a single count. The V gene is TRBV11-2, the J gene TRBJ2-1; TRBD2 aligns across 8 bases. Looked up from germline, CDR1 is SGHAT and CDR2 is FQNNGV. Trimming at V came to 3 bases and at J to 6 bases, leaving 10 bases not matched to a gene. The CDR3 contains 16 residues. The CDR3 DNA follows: TGTGCCAGCAGCTTCCCCTCACTAGCGGATGGCAATGAGCAGTTCTTC. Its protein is CASSFPSLADGNEQFF.

Here the CDR3 DNA reads TGCGCCAGCAGCCCGGACAGGGGTTTTGGCGGGAGGGCTTCGAACACCGGGGAGCTGTTTTTT. The encoded protein is CASSPDRGFGGRASNTGELFF. This rearrangement joins TRBV5-1 to TRBJ2-2; the D call may be TRBD1 or TRBD2 (9 bases each). Germline CDR1 SGHRS, CDR2 YFSETQ. The CDR3 has 21 amino acids. Trimming stripped 4 bases from V and 0 bases from J, with 28 bases between.